The next 23 T cell receptor beta chains were all read from a single sample in a study of shared clonotypes between healthy human individuals. Here immunoSEQ multiplex PCR was the method, and the copy in TCRdb shows in-frame clones only, minus some. Of 300,000 to 400,000 clones detected, around 86% appear once; the ten largest clones hold 16%. Sequenced input: memory CD8+ T cells sorted from blood. Noted subset: CD45RO+ cells pooled with CCR7-negative TemRA cells. The receptors were gathered from a man aged 18 to 35 in good health.

This clone was counted at least ten times. The chain uses TRBV9 and TRBJ1-4; possible D gene TRBD1, 6 bases. The CDR3 extends over 17 amino acids. The germline V gene encodes CDR1 SGDLS and CDR2 YYNGEE. V was shortened by 4 bases and J by 8 bases, with 24 bases between the two germline ends. CDR3 region: CASSPRPDRPNGEKLFF. CDR3 nucleotide sequence: TGTGCCAGCAGCCCGCGTCCCGACAGGCCTAATGGAGAAAAACTGTTTTTT.

The J gene is TRBJ1-1, the V gene TRBV4-1; D not certain. The V gene's germline CDR1 is MGHRA and CDR2 YSYEKL. This CDR3 is 14 amino acids long. Trimming removed 2 bases at V and 5 bases at J, with 12 bases between. CDR3 in DNA: TGCGCCAGCAGCCAACGGGGTGGGTCAACTGAAGCTTTCTTT. It codes for CASSQRGGSTEAFF.

At least ten counts were recorded for this clone. CDR3 region: CASSLPKAGGNTEAFF. CDR3 DNA: TGTGCCAGCAGCCTACCGAAGGCGGGGGGGAACACTGAAGCTTTCTTT. The rearrangement joins TRBV7-6 to TRBJ1-1; a weak D match, TRBD1 (5 bases). Germline-derived CDR1 and CDR2 are SGHVS and FNYEAQ. Trimming shortened V by 5 bases and J by 1 base, and 17 bases separated the two germline ends. The CDR3 is 16 amino acids.

The chain is built from TRBV4-3 and TRBJ2-6; no reliable D call. Germline V gene data show CDR1 as LGHNA and CDR2 as YSLEER. V lost 0 bases to trimming and J lost 0 bases, with 9 bases between them. The CDR3 runs to 17 residues. The CDR3 spells CASSQDGSFSGANVLTF. The CDR3 coding sequence is TGCGCCAGCAGCCAAGATGGATCCTTCTCTGGGGCCAACGTCCTGACTTTC.

The rearrangement uses TRBV6-1 and TRBJ2-2; D is perhaps TRBD1 or TRBD2 (5 bases each). The CDR3 spans 14 residues. Germline lookup yields CDR1 MNHNS and CDR2 SASEGT. V gave up 7 bases and J gave up 3 bases, with 12 bases separating them. The CDR3 spells CASTFMGDTGELFF. The CDR3 nucleotides are TGTGCCAGCACGTTCATGGGGGACACCGGGGAGCTGTTTTTT.

For this clone: Other DNA sequences from this sample encode an identical CDR3 as well. The genes are TRBV4-1 and TRBJ2-7, with 9 nucleotides matching TRBD1. CDR1 and CDR2 from the germline V gene are MGHRA and YSYEKL. After removal of 0 bases from V and 3 bases from J, the junction contained 3 bases not matched to a gene. CDR3 length: 15 amino acids. DNA of the CDR3: TGCGCCAGCAGCCAAGAAGGGACAGGGTTCTACGAGCAGTACTTC. Encoded protein: CASSQEGTGFYEQYF.

V usage is TRBV11-3 and J usage is TRBJ2-7, with D possibly matching TRBD1 (6 bases). CDR1 is SGHNT and CDR2 is YENEEA in the germline V gene. Trimming shortened V by 5 bases and J by 0 bases, and 14 bases separated the two germline ends. The CDR3 has 15 amino acids. CDR3 sequence: CASSPRDTDSYEQYF. CDR3 coding DNA: TGTGCCAGCAGCCCCCGGGACACAGACTCCTACGAGCAGTACTTC. The whole variable domain, remainder taken from reference TRBV11-3 and TRBJ2-7, is EAGVVQSPRYKIIEKKQPVAFWCNPISGHNTLYWYLQNLGQGPELLIRYENEEAVDDSQLPKDRFSAERLKGVDSTLKIQPAELGDSAVYLCASSPRDTDSYEQYFGPGTRLTVT.

The CDR3 DNA is TGTGCCAGCAAAAGGGGGACGGGTCACACGGCCTACGAGCAGTACTTC. As protein: CASKRGTGHTAYEQYF. The rearrangement links TRBV11-2 to TRBJ2-7; D is possibly TRBD1 (6 bases). Looked up from germline, CDR1 is SGHAT and CDR2 is FQNNGV. The CDR3 extends over 16 amino acids. Trimming left V 7 bases short and J 2 bases short, with 21 bases between.

The chain combines TRBV13 with TRBJ2-7; no clear D. Germline CDR1 and CDR2: PRHDT and FYEKMQ (reference sequence). V lost 6 bases, J lost 2 bases, and 14 bases lay in between. The CDR3 covers 14 residues. The CDR3 is CASSPPSRPYEQYF. For the CDR3, the DNA is TGTGCCAGCAGTCCTCCAAGTAGGCCCTACGAGCAGTACTTC.

This clone occurred a few times. Other DNA sequences from this sample encode an identical CDR3 as well. The V and J genes are TRBV27 and TRBJ2-3, with 9 bases fitting TRBD1. The CDR3 runs 14 residues. Germline V gene data show CDR1 as MNHEY and CDR2 as SMNVEV (reference sequence). Trimming at V came to 5 bases and at J to 3 bases, leaving 3 bases not matched to a gene. CDR3 bases: TGTGCCAGCAGTCGACAGGGGGTAACAGATACGCAGTATTTT. As protein: CASSRQGVTDTQYF.

V is TRBV4-1 and J is TRBJ1-5; a weak D match, TRBD1 (5 bases). Per the germline V gene, CDR1 is MGHRA and CDR2 is YSYEKL. The CDR3 consists of 14 residues. V lost 1 base and J lost 8, with 12 bases in between. This chain's CDR3 is CASSQGWGGEPQHF. As DNA, the CDR3 is TGCGCCAGCAGCCAAGGCTGGGGGGGAGAGCCCCAGCATTTT.

This chain joins TRBV4-1 and TRBJ1-4; D gene uncertain. V was clipped by 2 bases and J by 8 bases, with 9 bases between them. This CDR3 region has 13 residues. Per germline, CDR1 MGHRA and CDR2 YSYEKL. This chain's CDR3 is CASSQLTGEKLFF. DNA of the CDR3: TGCGCCAGCAGCCAACTGACCGGAGAAAAACTGTTTTTT.

This clone was seen at least ten times. This chain links TRBV27 with TRBJ2-2, with 12 bases lining up with TRBD1. The CDR3 loop spans 17 amino acids. CDR1 is MNHEY and CDR2 is SMNVEV in the germline V gene (reference sequence). The V and J ends lost 7 bases and 7 bases, in that order; junction bases with no gene match: 13. The CDR3 loop is CASTFTGTGGAGGELFF. CDR3 DNA sequence: TGTGCCAGCACCTTTACCGGGACAGGGGGCGCCGGCGGGGAGCTGTTTTTT.

This CDR3 reads CAIRRNRQGKGNTIYF. The DNA of the CDR3 is TGTGCCATCAGGAGGAATAGGCAGGGTAAAGGAAACACCATATATTTT. This chain connects TRBV10-3 to TRBJ1-3, with D tentatively TRBD1 (5 bases). The V and J ends lost 6 bases and 4 bases respectively, with 19 bases between them. This CDR3 is 16 amino acids long. Germline CDR1 is ENHRY and CDR2 is SYGVKD.

The rearrangement joins TRBV7-8 to TRBJ1-6; a weak D match, TRBD1 (5 bases). The CDR3 is 13 residues long. Trimming left V 5 bases short and J 7 bases short, with 9 bases between. Germline V CDR1 and CDR2: SGHVS, FQNEAQ. CDR3 sequence (DNA): TGTGCCAGCAGCCCGTCAGGGAATTCACCCCTCCACTTT. Translated: CASSPSGNSPLHF. Combining the CDR3 with reference TRBV7-8 and TRBJ1-6 gives the whole variable domain GAGVSQSPRYKVAKRGQDVALRCDPISGHVSLFWYQQALGQGPEFLTYFQNEAQLDKSGLPSDRFFAERPEGSVSTLKIQRTQQEDSAVYLCASSPSGNSPLHFGNGTRLTVT.

This CDR3 is CASSASGRSYNSPLHF. DNA for the CDR3: TGTGCCAGCAGTGCCTCGGGACGGAGCTATAATTCACCCCTCCACTTT. The chain employs TRBV2 and TRBJ1-6, with D maybe TRBD1 (5 bases). The V and J ends lost 4 bases and 3 bases respectively, with 13 bases between them. This CDR3 contains 16 residues. The germline gives CDR1 SNHLY, CDR2 FYNNEI.

The V gene is TRBV9, the J gene TRBJ2-7; D is unclear. The V end lost 4 bases, the J end lost 1 base, and 12 bases lay between the germline ends. Germline V CDR1 and CDR2: SGDLS, YYNGEE. This CDR3 spans 14 amino acids. CDR3 protein: CASSLRVGSYEQYF. The CDR3 bases are TGTGCCAGCAGCCTAAGGGTAGGGTCCTACGAGCAGTACTTC.

This chain joins TRBV5-6 and TRBJ1-1; no firm D call. This CDR3 spans 13 amino acids. Germline CDR1 and CDR2: SGHDT and YYEEEE. V gave up 7 bases and J gave up 0 bases, with 10 bases separating them. CDR3 residues: CASLGTMNTEAFF. The CDR3 coding sequence is TGTGCCAGCCTCGGAACCATGAACACTGAAGCTTTCTTT.

The genes are TRBV5-1 and TRBJ2-5; 14 bases are a match to TRBD2. Germline CDR1 SGHRS, CDR2 YFSETQ. With 2 bases clipped from V and 3 bases from J, the junction kept 3 bases outside the gene matches. There are 16 residues in the CDR3. The CDR3 sequence: CASSFSGLAGEETQYF. As DNA, the CDR3 is TGCGCCAGCAGCTTTTCGGGACTAGCGGGGGAAGAGACCCAGTACTTC.

The V call is TRBV15, the J call TRBJ1-1; D not resolved. Germline V gives CDR1 LNHNV, CDR2 YYDKDF (reference sequence). V lost 8 bases, J lost 2 bases, and 12 bases lay in between. The CDR3 is made up of 13 amino acids. For the CDR3, the DNA is TGTGCCACCGCCGTCAGACAAAACACTGAAGCTTTCTTT. Its protein is CATAVRQNTEAFF. Based on the CDR3 plus reference TRBV15 and TRBJ1-1, the full variable domain is DAMVIQNPRYQVTQFGKPVTLSCSQTLNHNVMYWYQQKSSQAPKLLFHYYDKDFNNEADTPDNFQSRRPNTSFCFLDIRSPGLGDTAMYLCATAVRQNTEAFFGQGTRLTVV.

The V and J genes are TRBV10-2 and TRBJ1-4, with no clear D. V was cut by 4 bases and J by 0 bases, with 9 bases left in between. Germline assignment: CDR1 WSHSY and CDR2 SAAADI. The CDR3 extends over 15 amino acids. The CDR3 sequence is CASSGAYATNEKLFF. CDR3 coding DNA: TGCGCCAGCAGTGGGGCGTATGCAACTAATGAAAAACTGTTTTTT.

This rearrangement joins TRBV7-9 to TRBJ1-6, with 9 nucleotides matching TRBD1. The germline gives CDR1 SEHNR, CDR2 FQNEAQ (reference sequence). After removal of 6 bases from V and 4 bases from J, the junction contained 7 bases not matched to a gene. The CDR3 loop spans 16 amino acids. CDR3 sequence: CASSPPDRGYNSPLHF. CDR3 nucleotide sequence: TGTGCCAGCAGTCCCCCCGACAGGGGGTATAATTCACCCCTCCACTTT.

In regard to this clone: This likely stems from a read error, as it lies one base from a far larger clone. This CDR3 is also generated by other DNA sequences in the sample. This chain uses TRBV5-1 with TRBJ2-7, with 8 bases that match TRBD1. This CDR3 contains 14 residues. The germline CDR1 and CDR2 sequences are SGHRS and YFSETQ. The V gene end was trimmed by 2 bases and the J gene end by 2 bases; junction bases not matched to a gene: 3. This CDR3 is CASSLAGGAYEQYF. The CDR3 DNA follows: TGCGCCAGCAGCTTAGCAGGGGGCGCCTACGAGCAGTACTTC.